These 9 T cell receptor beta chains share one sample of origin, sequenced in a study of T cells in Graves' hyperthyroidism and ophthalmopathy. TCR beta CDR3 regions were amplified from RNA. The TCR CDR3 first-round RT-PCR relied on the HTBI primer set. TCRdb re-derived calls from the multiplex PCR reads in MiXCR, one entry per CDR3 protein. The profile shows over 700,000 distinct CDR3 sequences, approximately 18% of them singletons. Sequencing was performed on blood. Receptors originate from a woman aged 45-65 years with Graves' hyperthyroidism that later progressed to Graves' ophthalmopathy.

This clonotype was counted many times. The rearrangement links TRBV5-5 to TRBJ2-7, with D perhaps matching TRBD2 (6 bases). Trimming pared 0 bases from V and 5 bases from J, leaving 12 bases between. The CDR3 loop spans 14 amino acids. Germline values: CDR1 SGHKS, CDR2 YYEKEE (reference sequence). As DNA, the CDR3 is TGTGCCAGCAGCTTGGGATCGGGACTTCACGAGCAGTACTTC. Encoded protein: CASSLGSGLHEQYF.

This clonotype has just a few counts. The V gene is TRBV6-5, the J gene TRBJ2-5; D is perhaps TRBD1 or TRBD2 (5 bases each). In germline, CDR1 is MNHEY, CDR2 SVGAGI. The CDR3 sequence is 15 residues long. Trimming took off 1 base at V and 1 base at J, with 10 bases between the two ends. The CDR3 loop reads CASSYFGTAQETQYF. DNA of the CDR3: TGTGCCAGCAGTTACTTCGGGACGGCCCAAGAGACCCAGTACTTC.

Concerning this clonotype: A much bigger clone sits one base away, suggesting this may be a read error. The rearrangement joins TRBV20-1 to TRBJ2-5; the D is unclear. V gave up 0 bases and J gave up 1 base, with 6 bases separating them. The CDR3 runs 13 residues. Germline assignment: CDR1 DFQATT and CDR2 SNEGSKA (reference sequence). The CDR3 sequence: CSARESTQETQYF. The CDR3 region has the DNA TGCAGTGCTAGAGAGAGTACCCAAGAGACCCAGTACTTC.

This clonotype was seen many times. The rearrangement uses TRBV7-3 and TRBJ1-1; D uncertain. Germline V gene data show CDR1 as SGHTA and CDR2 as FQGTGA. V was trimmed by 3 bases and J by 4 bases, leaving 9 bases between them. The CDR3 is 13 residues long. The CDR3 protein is CASSFGYGTEAFF. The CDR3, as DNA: TGTGCCAGCAGCTTCGGGTACGGCACTGAAGCTTTCTTT.

The CDR3 coding sequence is TGTGCCAGCAGCTTAGGCGGGGGGGCTGGGGAAAAACTGTTTTTT. Translation gives CASSLGGGAGEKLFF. This chain uses TRBV7-6 with TRBJ1-4; the D gene is possibly TRBD1 (6 bases). The length of the CDR3 is 15 residues. CDR1 is SGHVS, CDR2 FNYEAQ, per germline. V was trimmed by 1 base and J by 8 bases, leaving 14 bases between them.

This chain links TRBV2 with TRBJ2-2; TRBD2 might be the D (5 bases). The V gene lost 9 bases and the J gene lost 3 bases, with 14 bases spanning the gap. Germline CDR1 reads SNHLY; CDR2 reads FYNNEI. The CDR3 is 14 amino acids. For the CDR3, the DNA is TGTGCCAGTAACCGGGAATTATACACCGGGGAGCTGTTTTTT. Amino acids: CASNRELYTGELFF. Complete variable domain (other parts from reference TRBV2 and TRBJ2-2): EPEVTQTPSHQVTQMGQEVILRCVPISNHLYFYWYRQILGQKVEFLVSFYNNEISEKSEIFDDQFSVERPDGSNFTLKIRSTKLEDSAMYFCASNRELYTGELFFGEGSRLTVL.

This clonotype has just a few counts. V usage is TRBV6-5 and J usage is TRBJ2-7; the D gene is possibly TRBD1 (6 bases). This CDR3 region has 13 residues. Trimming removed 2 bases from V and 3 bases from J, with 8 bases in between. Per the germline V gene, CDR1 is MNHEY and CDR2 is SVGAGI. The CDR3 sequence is CASSYAQGYEQYF. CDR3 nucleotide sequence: TGTGCCAGCAGTTACGCACAGGGCTACGAGCAGTACTTC.

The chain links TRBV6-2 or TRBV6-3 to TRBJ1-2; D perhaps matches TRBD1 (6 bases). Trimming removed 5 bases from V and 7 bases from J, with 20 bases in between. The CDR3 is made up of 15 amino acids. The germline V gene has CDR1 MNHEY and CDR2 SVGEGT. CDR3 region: CASSAGQPFGGGYTF. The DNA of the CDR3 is TGTGCCAGCAGTGCCGGACAGCCTTTTGGCGGTGGCTACACCTTC.

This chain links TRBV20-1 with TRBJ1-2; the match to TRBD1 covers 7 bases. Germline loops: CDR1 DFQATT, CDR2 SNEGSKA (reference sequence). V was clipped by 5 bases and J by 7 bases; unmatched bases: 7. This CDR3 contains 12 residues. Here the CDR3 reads CSASGQKVGYTF. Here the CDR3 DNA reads TGCAGTGCTTCGGGACAGAAGGTTGGCTACACCTTC.